This T cell receptor beta chain came from a study of control samples from healthy donors and cancer patients. CDR3 length: 14 residues. Germline assignment: CDR1 SGHTA and CDR2 FQGTGA. The junction had 3 bases not matched to a gene; V was cut back by 4 bases and J by 1 base. The assay was immunoSEQ multiplex PCR, and TCRdb's table has in-frame clones only and misses some. The sample consists of roughly 120,000 clones, around 93% of them appearing once. The rearrangement joins TRBV7-3 to TRBJ1-1; 7 bases are a match to TRBD1. The sample taken for sequencing was PBMCs. This receptor was identified in a man in his forties or fifties with head and neck cancer. The CDR3 here is CASSSGGGNTEAFF. CDR3 coding DNA: TGTGCCAGCAGCTCAGGGGGAGGGAACACTGAAGCTTTCTTT.